Given below is one TCR beta chain in context. Its antigen remains undetermined. Read data end 3 residues before the CDR3 end; the end is taken from the germline J gene. For sequencing, equivalent amounts of genomic DNA were input from CVID and control samples. For every sample, a 60 bp segment covering the rearranged TCRbeta CDR3 region was amplified and then sequenced. The immunoSEQ assay, a bias-corrected multiplex PCR combined with high-throughput sequencing, was used to amplify TCRbeta. The authors processed their data as follows. Every unique nucleotide sequence counted as a clone and was annotated with V, D and J genes, copy number and frequency. Sequences were labeled productive if in frame, and non-productive if out of frame or containing stop codons. Clonality was calculated from Shannon's entropy as previously described. Mean CDR3 Kyte-Doolittle hydropathy was derived from the predicted amino acid sequences of productive clones. Hierarchical clustering of scaled V gene usage was performed with the R hclust function using Manhattan distance and complete linkage. Sharing of clones by CDR3 amino acid sequence was evaluated through resampling of 12 repertoires per group over 100 rounds. The repertoires were searched for 70 published EBV-specific TCRbeta sequences and 245 published CMV-specific TCRbeta sequences. Two CVID samples yielding fewer than 10,000 sequences were excluded from analysis, leaving approximately 42 CVID repertoires. Here the immuneACCESS table is served through TCRdb, limited to in-frame sequences with V and J called. Missing clones are a known gap in these copies; in checked studies unresolved V genes cover under half, and the rest lacks a known reason. V and J calls and clone size come straight from that table; D and trimming were deduced from the DNA. The data for this sample show almost 20,000 clones, each detected more than once. Together, the top ten hold around 2.6% of the sample.

The data were taken from a study of T cell clonality in common variable immunodeficiency (dated by TCRdb to about 2015). CVID was diagnosed by standard criteria: serum IgG, IgA and/or IgM reduced below normal range, plus specific antibody deficiency. A total of 44 subjects (15 female and about 30 male; age range roughly 9 to 70 years, mean age about 40) were included in the CVID group. Predominantly Caucasian heritage was noted among both the CVID patients and the healthy controls. At the time of study participation, every CVID subject had been on replacement immunoglobulin therapy for one year or longer. At the time of blood collection, no CVID subject was ill or was being treated with immunomodulatory or immunosuppressive medication. Heparinized peripheral whole blood samples of roughly 5 to 9 ml were obtained from each donor. Genomic DNA from adults with common variable immune deficiency (CVID) and from healthy adult controls was used for sequencing of TCRbeta CDR3 repertoires. Diluted blood was density-centrifuged over Hypaque 1077 or Ficoll-Paque to isolate peripheral blood mononuclear cells. Genomic DNA was extracted from unsorted mononuclear cells by Qiagen column purification or by a centrifugation-based method.

V drops 6 bases and J drops 8 bases, leaving 14 bases in between. The CDR3, from cysteine to phenylalanine, totals 14 residues. The 33 bases shown cover part of the CDR3, and their frame starts at base 1. CDR1 and CDR2 are drawn from the germline V gene: SGHVS, FQNEAQ. The investigation overall reported the following: Even though DNA input was equal, the average per sample came to about 81,820 unique sequences for controls compared with about 31,547 for CVID samples. The authors noted that sequencing repertoires of T cell subpopulations would be needed to clarify what caused the increased clonality in CVID. Fewer TCRbeta clones were shared among CVID subjects than among healthy controls (p < 0.0001). Differences among patients in the CVID cohort limited the correlations between repertoire features and clinical complications. Compared with healthy controls, CVID subjects showed increased TCRbeta clonality (t-test p = 0.018), a feature most characteristic of about a third of subjects. Reportedly, TCRbeta sequences from CVID had fewer deletions and N-nucleotide insertions, and highly modified clones with 13 or more V deletions were absent from CVID.

The sequencing input was peripheral blood mononuclear cells. Recombination joined TRBV7-8 with TRBJ1-6, with TRBD1 perhaps the D gene, on 6 matching bases. This TCR was recovered from a human donor with common variable immunodeficiency. The CDR3 protein: CASRIGQTHSPLHF. The covered CDR3 bases are TGTGCCAGCAGGATTGGACAGACTCATTCACCC.